Many counts were recorded for the clone carrying this T cell receptor beta chain. From 400 to 450 ng of RNA, a library with molecular barcoded alpha/delta and beta/gamma adaptors was made. TCRdb independently ran MiXCR on the reads; one entry per CDR3 protein. This table holds around 41,000 distinct CDR3 sequences, around 11% found once. This entry belongs to a study of read filtering for tumor transcriptome and immune sequencing. Germline CDR1 LNHNV, CDR2 YYDKDF (reference sequence). Trimming cost V 1 base and J 3 bases, with 9 bases left between them. The CDR3 loop spans 15 amino acids. The sequence was collected from a donor at least 40 years old with multiple myeloma. This chain connects TRBV15 to TRBJ1-4; no firm D call. The specimen sequenced was a population of CD138-negative cells sorted from bone marrow. For the CDR3, the DNA is TGTGCCACCAGCAGAGTCGGGGTTGCTAATGAAAAACTGTTTTTT. It is translated as CATSRVGVANEKLFF.